What follows describes a single T cell receptor (beta chain). The antigen remains unidentified. The data derive from a study of PD-1 blockade in mismatch repair-deficient tumors. Notes on the study in general: Tumor-resident clones, often absent from pretreatment blood, expanded after pembrolizumab and then contracted.

Trimming left V 1 base short and J 2 bases short, with 14 bases between. CDR3 size: 17 residues. The V gene's germline CDR1 is MGHDK and CDR2 SYGVNS. TCRdb's copy holds only in-frame clones and misses some; the assay was immunoSEQ multiplex PCR. The top ten clones hold about 4.7% of a sample with some 110,000 clones, around 80% of them seen once. TCRs were sequenced from a few patients responding to pembrolizumab. This TCR was recovered from an adult with mismatch repair-deficient cancer. This specimen consisted of peripheral blood, obtained approximately 60 weeks after starting pembrolizumab. The chain is built from TRBV25-1 and TRBJ2-2, with D possibly being TRBD1 or TRBD2 (5 bases each). The CDR3 here is CASSEFFGTVNTGELFF. The CDR3 region has the DNA TGTGCCAGCAGTGAATTTTTTGGGACGGTTAACACCGGGGAGCTGTTTTTT.